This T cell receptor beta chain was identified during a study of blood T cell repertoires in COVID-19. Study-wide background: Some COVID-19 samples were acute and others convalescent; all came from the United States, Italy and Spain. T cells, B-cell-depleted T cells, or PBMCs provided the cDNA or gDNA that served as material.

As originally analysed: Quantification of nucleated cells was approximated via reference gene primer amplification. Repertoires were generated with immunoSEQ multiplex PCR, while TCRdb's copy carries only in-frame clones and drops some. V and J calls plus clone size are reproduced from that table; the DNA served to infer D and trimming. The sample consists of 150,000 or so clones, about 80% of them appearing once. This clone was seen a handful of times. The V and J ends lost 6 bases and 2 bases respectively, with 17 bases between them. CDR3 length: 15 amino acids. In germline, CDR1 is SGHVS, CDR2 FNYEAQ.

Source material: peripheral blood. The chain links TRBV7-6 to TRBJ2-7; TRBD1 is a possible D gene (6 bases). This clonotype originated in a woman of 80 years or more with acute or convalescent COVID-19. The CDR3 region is CASSLTGPEPYEQYF. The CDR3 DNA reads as TGTGCCAGCAGTTTGACAGGACCAGAGCCCTACGAGCAGTACTTC.